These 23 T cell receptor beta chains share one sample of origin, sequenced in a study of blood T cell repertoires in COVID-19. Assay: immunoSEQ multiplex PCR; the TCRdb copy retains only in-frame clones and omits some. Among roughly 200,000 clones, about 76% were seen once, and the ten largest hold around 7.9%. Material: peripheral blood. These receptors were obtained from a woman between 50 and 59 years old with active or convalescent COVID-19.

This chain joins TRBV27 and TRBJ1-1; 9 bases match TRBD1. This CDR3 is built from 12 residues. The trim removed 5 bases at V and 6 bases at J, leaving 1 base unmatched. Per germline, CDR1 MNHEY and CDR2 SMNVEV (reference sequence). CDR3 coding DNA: TGTGCCAGCAGTACAGGGGGCGCTGAAGCTTTCTTT. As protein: CASSTGGAEAFF.

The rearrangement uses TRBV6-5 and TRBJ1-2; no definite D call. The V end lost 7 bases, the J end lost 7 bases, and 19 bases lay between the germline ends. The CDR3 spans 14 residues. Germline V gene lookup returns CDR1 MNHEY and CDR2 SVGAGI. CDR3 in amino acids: CASISSNADGGYTF. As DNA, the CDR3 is TGTGCCAGCATCTCTTCCAACGCAGATGGTGGCTACACCTTC.

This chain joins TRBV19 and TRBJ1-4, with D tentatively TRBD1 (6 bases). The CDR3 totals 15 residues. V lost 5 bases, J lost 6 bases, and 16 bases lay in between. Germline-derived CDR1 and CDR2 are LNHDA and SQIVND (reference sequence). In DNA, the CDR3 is TGTGCCAGTAGTCCATCACAGGGAACGGATGAAAAACTGTTTTTT. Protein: CASSPSQGTDEKLFF. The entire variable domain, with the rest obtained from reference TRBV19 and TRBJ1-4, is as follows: DGGITQSPKYLFRKEGQNVTLSCEQNLNHDAMYWYRQDPGQGLRLIYYSQIVNDFQKGDIAEGYSVSREKKESFPLTVTSAQKNPTAFYLCASSPSQGTDEKLFFGSGTQLSVL.

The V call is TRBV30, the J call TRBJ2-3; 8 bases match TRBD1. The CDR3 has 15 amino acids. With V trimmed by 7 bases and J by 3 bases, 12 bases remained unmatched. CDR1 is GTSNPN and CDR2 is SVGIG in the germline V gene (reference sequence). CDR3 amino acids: CAYQGRTGRTDTQYF. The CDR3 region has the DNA TGTGCCTACCAAGGAAGGACAGGGCGGACAGATACGCAGTATTTT.

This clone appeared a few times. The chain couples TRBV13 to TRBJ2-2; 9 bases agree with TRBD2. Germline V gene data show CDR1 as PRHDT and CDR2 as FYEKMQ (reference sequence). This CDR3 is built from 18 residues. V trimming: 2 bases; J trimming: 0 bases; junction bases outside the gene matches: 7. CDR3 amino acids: CASSLWVAGEPNTGELFF. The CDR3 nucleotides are TGTGCCAGCAGCTTATGGGTAGCGGGGGAGCCGAACACCGGGGAGCTGTTTTTT. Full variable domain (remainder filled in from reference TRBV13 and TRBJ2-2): AAGVIQSPRHLIKEKRETATLKCYPIPRHDTVYWYQQGPGQDPQFLISFYEKMQSDKGSIPDRFSAQQFSDYHSELNMSSLELGDSALYFCASSLWVAGEPNTGELFFGEGSRLTVL.

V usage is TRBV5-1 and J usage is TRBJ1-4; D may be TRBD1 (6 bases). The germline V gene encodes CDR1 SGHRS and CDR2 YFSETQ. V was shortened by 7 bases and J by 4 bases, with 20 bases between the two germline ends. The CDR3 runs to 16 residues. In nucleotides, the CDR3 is TGCGCCAGCCCTATTTATGGACAGATCAATAATGAAAAACTGTTTTTT. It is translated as CASPIYGQINNEKLFF. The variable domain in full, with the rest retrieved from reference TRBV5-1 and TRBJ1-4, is KAGVTQTPRYLIKTRGQQVTLSCSPISGHRSVSWYQQTPGQGLQFLFEYFSETQRNKGNFPGRFSGRQFSNSRSEMNVSTLELGDSALYLCASPIYGQINNEKLFFGSGTQLSVL.

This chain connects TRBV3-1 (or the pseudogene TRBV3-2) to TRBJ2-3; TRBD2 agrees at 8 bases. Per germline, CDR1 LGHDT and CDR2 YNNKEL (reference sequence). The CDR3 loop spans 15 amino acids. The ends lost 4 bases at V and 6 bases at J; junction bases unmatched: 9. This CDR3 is CASSPLAGSVDTQYF. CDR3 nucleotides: TGTGCCAGCAGCCCGTTAGCGGGATCCGTCGATACGCAGTATTTT.

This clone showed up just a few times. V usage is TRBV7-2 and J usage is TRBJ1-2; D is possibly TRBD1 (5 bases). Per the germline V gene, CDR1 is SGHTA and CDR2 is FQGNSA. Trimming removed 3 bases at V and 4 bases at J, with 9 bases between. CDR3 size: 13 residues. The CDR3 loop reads CASSLPGFYGYTF. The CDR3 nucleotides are TGTGCCAGCAGCTTGCCAGGGTTCTATGGCTACACCTTC.

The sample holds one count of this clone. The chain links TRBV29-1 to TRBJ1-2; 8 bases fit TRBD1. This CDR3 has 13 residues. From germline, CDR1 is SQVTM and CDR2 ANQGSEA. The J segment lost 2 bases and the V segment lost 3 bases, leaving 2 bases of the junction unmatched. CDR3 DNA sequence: TGCAGCGTTGAGCGGACAGGGAACTATGGCTACACCTTC. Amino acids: CSVERTGNYGYTF.

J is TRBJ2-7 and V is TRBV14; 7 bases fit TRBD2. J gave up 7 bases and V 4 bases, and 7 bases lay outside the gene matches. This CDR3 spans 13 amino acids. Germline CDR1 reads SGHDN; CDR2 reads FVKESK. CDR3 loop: CASSLIMGGEQYF. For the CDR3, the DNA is TGTGCCAGCAGCCTCATTATGGGGGGGGAGCAGTACTTC.

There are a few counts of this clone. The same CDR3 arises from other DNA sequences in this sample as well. This CDR3 reads CASSEVANSPLHF. CDR3 DNA: TGTGCCAGCAGTGAAGTGGCAAATTCACCCCTCCACTTT. This chain joins TRBV2 and TRBJ1-6, with no clear D. CDR1 is SNHLY and CDR2 is FYNNEI in the germline V gene. Trimming took off 1 base at V and 7 bases at J, with 5 bases between the two ends. The length of the CDR3 is 13 residues. The whole variable domain, remainder taken from reference TRBV2 and TRBJ1-6, is EPEVTQTPSHQVTQMGQEVILRCVPISNHLYFYWYRQILGQKVEFLVSFYNNEISEKSEIFDDQFSVERPDGSNFTLKIRSTKLEDSAMYFCASSEVANSPLHFGNGTRLTVT.

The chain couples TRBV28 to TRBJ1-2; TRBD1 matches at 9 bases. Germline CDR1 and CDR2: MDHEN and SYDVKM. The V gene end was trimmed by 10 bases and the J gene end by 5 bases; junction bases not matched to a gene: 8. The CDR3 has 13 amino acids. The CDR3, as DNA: TGTGCCACCGGGGACAGGGTCAATTATGGCTACACCTTC. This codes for CATGDRVNYGYTF.

CDR3 sequence (DNA): TGTGCCAGCAGCCAAGATTTAGGGGGTGGCTACACCTTC. Its protein product is CASSQDLGGGYTF. This sequence joins TRBV14 and TRBJ1-2, with D possibly matching TRBD1 (6 bases). The CDR3 is made up of 13 amino acids. The V and J ends lost 0 bases and 7 bases respectively, with 9 bases between them. CDR1 and CDR2 (germline): SGHDN, FVKESK.

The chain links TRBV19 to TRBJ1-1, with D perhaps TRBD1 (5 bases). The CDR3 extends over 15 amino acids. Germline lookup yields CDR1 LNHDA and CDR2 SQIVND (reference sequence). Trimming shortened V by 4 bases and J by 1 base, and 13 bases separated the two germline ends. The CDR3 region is CASSTTNDRNTEAFF. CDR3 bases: TGTGCCAGTAGTACAACTAACGACAGGAACACTGAAGCTTTCTTT.

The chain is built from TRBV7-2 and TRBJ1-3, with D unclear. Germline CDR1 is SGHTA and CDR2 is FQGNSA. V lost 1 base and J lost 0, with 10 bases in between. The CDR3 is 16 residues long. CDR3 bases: TGTGCCAGCAGCTTAGGGCCGGGGAGCTCTGGAAACACCATATATTTT. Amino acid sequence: CASSLGPGSSGNTIYF.

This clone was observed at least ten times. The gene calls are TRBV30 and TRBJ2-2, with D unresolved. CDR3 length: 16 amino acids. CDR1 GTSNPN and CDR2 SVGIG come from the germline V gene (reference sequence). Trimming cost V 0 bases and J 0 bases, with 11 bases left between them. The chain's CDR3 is CAWSVLLGPNTGELFF. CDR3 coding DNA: TGTGCCTGGAGTGTACTGTTGGGCCCGAACACCGGGGAGCTGTTTTTT.

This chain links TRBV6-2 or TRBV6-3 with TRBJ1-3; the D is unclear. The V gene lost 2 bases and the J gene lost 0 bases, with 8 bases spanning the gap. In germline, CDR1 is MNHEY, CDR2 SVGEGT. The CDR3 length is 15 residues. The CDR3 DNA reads TGTGCCAGCAGTTACGTCGGAGTCTCTGGAAACACCATATATTTT. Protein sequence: CASSYVGVSGNTIYF.

The DNA of the CDR3 is TGTGCCAGCAGCCCCGGGCAGGGGGCAAACACTGAAGCTTTCTTT. Translated: CASSPGQGANTEAFF. The J gene is TRBJ1-1, the V gene TRBV6-6; 8 bases match TRBD1. The junction had 8 bases not matched to a gene; V was cut back by 6 bases and J by 2 bases. Germline loops: CDR1 MNHNY, CDR2 SVGAGI (reference sequence). The CDR3 runs 15 residues.

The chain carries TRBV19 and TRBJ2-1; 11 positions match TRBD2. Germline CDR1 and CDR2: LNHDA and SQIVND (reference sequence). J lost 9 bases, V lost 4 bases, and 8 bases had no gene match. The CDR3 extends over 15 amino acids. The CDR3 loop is CASSNSGRAWGEQFF. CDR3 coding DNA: TGTGCCAGTAGTAATAGCGGGAGGGCCTGGGGTGAGCAGTTCTTC. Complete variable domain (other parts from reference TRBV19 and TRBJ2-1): DGGITQSPKYLFRKEGQNVTLSCEQNLNHDAMYWYRQDPGQGLRLIYYSQIVNDFQKGDIAEGYSVSREKKESFPLTVTSAQKNPTAFYLCASSNSGRAWGEQFFGPGTRLTVL.

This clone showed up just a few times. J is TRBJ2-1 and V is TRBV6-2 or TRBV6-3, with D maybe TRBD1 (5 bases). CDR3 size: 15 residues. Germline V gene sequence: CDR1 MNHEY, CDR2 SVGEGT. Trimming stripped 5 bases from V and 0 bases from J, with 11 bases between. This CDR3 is CASSLTDRSYNEQFF. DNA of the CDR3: TGTGCCAGCAGTCTGACAGATCGCTCCTACAATGAGCAGTTCTTC.

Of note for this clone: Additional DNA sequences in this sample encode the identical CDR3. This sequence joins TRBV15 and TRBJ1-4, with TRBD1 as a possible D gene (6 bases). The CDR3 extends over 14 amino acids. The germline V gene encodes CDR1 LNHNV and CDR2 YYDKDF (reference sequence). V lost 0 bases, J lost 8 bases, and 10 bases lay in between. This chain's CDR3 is CATSRDRGAEKLFF. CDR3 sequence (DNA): TGTGCCACCAGCAGAGATCGGGGGGCGGAAAAACTGTTTTTT.

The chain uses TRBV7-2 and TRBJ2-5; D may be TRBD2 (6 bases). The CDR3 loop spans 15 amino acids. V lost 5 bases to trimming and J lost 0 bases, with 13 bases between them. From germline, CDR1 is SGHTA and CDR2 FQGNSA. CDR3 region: CASSPPLAYQETQYF. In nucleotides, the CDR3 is TGTGCCAGCAGCCCCCCCCTAGCGTACCAAGAGACCCAGTACTTC. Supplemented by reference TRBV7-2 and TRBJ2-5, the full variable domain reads GAGVSQSPSNKVTEKGKDVELRCDPISGHTALYWYRQSLGQGLEFLIYFQGNSAPDKSGLPSDRFSAERTGGSVSTLTIQRTQQEDSAVYLCASSPPLAYQETQYFGPGTRLLVL.

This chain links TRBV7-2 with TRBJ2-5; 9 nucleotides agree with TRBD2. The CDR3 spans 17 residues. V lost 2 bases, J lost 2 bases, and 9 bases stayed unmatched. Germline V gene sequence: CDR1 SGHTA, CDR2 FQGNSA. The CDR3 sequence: CASSLSVGGGGQETQYF. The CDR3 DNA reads TGTGCCAGCAGCTTAAGTGTCGGCGGGGGGGGACAAGAGACCCAGTACTTC.